The TCR beta chain under discussion was sequenced for a study of human T cells and chemical hapten exposure. In its sample, this clonotype was seen many times. Trimming at V came to 1 base and at J to 0 bases, leaving 4 bases not matched to a gene. The CDR3 consists of 16 residues. The V gene's germline CDR1 is SGHRS and CDR2 YFSETQ. TCRdb fed the RACE reads into MiXCR, producing one record per CDR3 protein. The sample has about 380,000 distinct CDR3 sequences, around 5.5% seen once. The time point was: pre-sensitization, week 0. Treatment given: therapeutic diphenylcyclopropenone sensitization with weekly scalp DPC. Those who donated were patients with alopecia, 18 to 70 years of age, and suitable for DPC. Total RNA was isolated from whole blood that had not been fractionated.

This rearrangement joins TRBV5-1 to TRBJ2-3; 8 nucleotides match TRBD1. This material consisted of whole blood, taken in connection with sensitization to the hapten diphenylcyclopropenone (DPC). This TCR was sampled from a woman aged 45-65 years with alopecia areata. Some clones in this sample may be carry-over from other donors' samples. The CDR3 loop is CASSLRTGRSTDTQYF. DNA for the CDR3: TGCGCCAGCAGCTTGAGGACAGGGAGGAGCACAGATACGCAGTATTTT.